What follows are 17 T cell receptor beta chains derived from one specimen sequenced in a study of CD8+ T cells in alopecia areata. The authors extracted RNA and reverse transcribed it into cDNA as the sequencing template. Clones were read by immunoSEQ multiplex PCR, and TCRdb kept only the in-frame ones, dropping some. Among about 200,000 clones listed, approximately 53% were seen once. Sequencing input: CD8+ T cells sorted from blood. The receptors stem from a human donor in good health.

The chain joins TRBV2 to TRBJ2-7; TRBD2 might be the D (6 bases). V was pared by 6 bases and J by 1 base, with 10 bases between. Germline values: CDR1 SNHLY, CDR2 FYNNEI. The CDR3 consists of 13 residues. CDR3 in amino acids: CASREGGSYEQYF. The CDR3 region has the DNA TGTGCCAGCAGGGAGGGCGGTTCCTACGAGCAGTACTTC.

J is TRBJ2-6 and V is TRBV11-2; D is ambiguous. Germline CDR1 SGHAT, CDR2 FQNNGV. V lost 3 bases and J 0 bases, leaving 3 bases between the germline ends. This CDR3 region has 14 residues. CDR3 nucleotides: TGTGCCAGCAGCTTGGTCTCTGGGGCCAACGTCCTGACTTTC. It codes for CASSLVSGANVLTF.

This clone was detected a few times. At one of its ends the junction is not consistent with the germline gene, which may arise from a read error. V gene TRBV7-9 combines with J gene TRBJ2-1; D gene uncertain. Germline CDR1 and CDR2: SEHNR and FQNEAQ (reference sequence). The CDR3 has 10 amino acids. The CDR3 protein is CAIERRVVVF. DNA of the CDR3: TGTGCCATCGAGCGTCGTGTGGTGGTCTTC.

CDR3 nucleotide sequence: TGTGCCAGCAGCAGGCCAGAGGGACAGGGAGTCTATGGCTACACCTTC. Its translation: CASSRPEGQGVYGYTF. The genes are TRBV9 and TRBJ1-2; 9 bases align to TRBD1. Germline V gene sequence: CDR1 SGDLS, CDR2 YYNGEE. Trimming took 4 bases from V and 4 from J; bases not matched to a gene: 11. The CDR3 contains 16 residues. Looking up the rest from reference TRBV9 and TRBJ1-2 gives the full variable domain: DSGVTQTPKHLITATGQRVTLRCSPRSGDLSVYWYQQSLDQGLQFLIQYYNGEERAKGNILERFSAQQFPDLHSELNLSSLELGDSALYFCASSRPEGQGVYGYTFGSGTRLTVV.

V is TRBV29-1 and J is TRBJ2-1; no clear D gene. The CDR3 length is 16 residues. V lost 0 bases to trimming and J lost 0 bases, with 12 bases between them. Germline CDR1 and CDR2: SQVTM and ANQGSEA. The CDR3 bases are TGCAGCGTTGAAGATCGGGTCAAGAGCTCCTACAATGAGCAGTTCTTC. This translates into CSVEDRVKSSYNEQFF.

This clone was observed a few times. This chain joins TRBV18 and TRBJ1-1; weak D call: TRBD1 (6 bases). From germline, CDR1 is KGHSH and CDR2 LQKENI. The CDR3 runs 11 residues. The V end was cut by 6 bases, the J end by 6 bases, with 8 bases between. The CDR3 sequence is CASSDSAEAFF. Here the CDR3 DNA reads TGTGCCAGCTCGGACAGCGCTGAAGCTTTCTTT.

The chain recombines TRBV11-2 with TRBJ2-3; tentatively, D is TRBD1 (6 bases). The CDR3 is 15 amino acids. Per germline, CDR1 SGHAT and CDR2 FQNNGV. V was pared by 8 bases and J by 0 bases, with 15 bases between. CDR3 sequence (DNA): TGTGCCAGCCGCTACAGGGATACTAGCACAGATACGCAGTATTTT. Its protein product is CASRYRDTSTDTQYF.

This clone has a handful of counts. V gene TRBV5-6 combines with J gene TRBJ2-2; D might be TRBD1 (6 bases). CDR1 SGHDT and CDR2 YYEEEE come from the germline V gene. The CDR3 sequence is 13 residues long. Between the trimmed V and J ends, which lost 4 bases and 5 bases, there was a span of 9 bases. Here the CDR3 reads CASSLGQTGELFF. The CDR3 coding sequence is TGTGCCAGCAGCCTAGGACAGACCGGGGAGCTGTTTTTT. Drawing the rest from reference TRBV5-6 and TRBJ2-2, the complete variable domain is DAGVTQSPTHLIKTRGQQVTLRCSPKSGHDTVSWYQQALGQGPQFIFQYYEEEERQRGNFPDRFSGHQFPNYSSELNVNALLLGDSALYLCASSLGQTGELFFGEGSRLTVL.

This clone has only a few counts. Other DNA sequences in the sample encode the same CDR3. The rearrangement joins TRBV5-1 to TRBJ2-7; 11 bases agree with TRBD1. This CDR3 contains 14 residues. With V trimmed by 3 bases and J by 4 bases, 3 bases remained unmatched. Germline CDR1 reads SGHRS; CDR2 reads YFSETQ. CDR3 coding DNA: TGCGCCAGCAGCTCCGGGACAGGGGGTTACGAGCAGTACTTC. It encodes CASSSGTGGYEQYF. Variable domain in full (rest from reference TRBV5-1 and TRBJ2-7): KAGVTQTPRYLIKTRGQQVTLSCSPISGHRSVSWYQQTPGQGLQFLFEYFSETQRNKGNFPGRFSGRQFSNSRSEMNVSTLELGDSALYLCASSSGTGGYEQYFGPGTRLTVT.

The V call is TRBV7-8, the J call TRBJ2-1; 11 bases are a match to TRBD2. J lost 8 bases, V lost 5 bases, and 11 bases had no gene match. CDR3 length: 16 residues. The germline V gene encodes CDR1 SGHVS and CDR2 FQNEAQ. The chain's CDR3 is CASSQDIAGGPDEQFF. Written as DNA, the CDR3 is TGTGCCAGCAGCCAAGATATAGCGGGGGGGCCAGATGAGCAGTTCTTC. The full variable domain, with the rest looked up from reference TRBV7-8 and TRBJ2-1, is GAGVSQSPRYKVAKRGQDVALRCDPISGHVSLFWYQQALGQGPEFLTYFQNEAQLDKSGLPSDRFFAERPEGSVSTLKIQRTQQEDSAVYLCASSQDIAGGPDEQFFGPGTRLTVL.

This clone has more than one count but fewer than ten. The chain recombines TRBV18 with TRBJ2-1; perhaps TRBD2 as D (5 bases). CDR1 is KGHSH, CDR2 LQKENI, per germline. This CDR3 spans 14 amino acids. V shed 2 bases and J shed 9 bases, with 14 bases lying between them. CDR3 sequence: CASSPSFGDSEQFF. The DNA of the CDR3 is TGTGCCAGCTCACCATCATTCGGGGATAGTGAGCAGTTCTTC.

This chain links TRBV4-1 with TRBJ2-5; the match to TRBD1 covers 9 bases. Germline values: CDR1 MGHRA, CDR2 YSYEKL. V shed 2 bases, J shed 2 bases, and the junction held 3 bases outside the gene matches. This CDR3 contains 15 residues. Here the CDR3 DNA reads TGCGCCAGCAGCCAACCCGGGACAGGGCAAGAGACCCAGTACTTC. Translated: CASSQPGTGQETQYF.

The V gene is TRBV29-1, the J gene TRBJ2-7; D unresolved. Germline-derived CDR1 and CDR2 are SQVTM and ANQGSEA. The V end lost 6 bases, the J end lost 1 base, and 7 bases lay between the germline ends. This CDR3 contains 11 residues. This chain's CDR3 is CSVLASYEQYF. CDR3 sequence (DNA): TGCAGCGTCCTTGCATCCTACGAGCAGTACTTC.

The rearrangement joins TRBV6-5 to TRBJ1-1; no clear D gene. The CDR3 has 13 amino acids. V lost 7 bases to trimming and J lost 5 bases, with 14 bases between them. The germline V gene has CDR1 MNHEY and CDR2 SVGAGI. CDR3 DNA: TGTGCCAGCAATAGTAGGAGTGTTACTGAAGCTTTCTTT. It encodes CASNSRSVTEAFF.

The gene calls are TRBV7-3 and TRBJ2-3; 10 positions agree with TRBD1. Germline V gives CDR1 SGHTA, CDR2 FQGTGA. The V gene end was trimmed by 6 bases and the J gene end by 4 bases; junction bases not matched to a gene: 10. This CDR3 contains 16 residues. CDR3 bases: TGTGCCAGCAGGGGGACAGGGGACCGCGAACCAGATACGCAGTATTTT. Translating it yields CASRGTGDREPDTQYF.

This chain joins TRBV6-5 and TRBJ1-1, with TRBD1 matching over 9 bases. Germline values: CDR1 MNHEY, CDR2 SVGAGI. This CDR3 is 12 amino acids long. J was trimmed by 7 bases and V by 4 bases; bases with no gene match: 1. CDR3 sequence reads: CASSWTGDEAFF. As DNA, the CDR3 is TGTGCCAGCAGTTGGACAGGGGATGAAGCTTTCTTT.

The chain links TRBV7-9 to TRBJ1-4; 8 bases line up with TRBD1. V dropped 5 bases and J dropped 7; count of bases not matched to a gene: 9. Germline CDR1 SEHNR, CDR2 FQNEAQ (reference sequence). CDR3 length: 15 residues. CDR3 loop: CASSPDRGSSEKLFF. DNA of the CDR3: TGTGCCAGCAGCCCCGACAGGGGTTCGAGTGAAAAACTGTTTTTT.